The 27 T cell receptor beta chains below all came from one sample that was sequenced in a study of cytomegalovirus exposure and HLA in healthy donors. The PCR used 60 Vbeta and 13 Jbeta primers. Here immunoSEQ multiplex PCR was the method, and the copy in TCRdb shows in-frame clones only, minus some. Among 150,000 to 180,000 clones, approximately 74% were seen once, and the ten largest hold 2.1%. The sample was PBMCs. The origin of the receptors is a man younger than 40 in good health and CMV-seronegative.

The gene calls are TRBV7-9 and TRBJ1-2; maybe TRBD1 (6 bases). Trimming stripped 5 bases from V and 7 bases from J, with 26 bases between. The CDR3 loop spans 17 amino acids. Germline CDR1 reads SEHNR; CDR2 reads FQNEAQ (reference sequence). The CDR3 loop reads CASSETISGHLEGGYTF. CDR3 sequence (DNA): TGTGCCAGCAGCGAAACAATTTCGGGACATCTAGAGGGTGGCTACACCTTC. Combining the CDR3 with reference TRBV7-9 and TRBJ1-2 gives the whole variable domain DTGVSQNPRHKITKRGQNVTFRCDPISEHNRLYWYRQTLGQGPEFLTYFQNEAQLEKSRLLSDRFSAERPKGSFSTLEIQRTEQGDSAMYLCASSETISGHLEGGYTFGSGTRLTVV.

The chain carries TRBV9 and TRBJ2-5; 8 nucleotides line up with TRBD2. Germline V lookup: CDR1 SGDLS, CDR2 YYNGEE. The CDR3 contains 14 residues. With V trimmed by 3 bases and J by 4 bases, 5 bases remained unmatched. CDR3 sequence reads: CASSAGSGGETQYF. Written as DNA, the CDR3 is TGTGCCAGCAGCGCCGGGAGCGGGGGAGAGACCCAGTACTTC.

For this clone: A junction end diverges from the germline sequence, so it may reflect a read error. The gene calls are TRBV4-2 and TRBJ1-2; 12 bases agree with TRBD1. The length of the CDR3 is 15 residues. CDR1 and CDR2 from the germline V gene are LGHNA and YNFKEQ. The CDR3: CASSPGQGAGYGYPF. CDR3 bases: TGTGCCAGCTCCCCGGGACAGGGGGCGGGCTATGGCTACCCCTTC.

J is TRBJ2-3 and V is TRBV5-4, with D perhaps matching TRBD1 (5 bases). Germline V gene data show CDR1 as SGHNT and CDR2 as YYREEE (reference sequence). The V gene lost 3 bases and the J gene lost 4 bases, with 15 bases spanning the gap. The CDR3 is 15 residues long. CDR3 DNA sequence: TGTGCCAGCAGCTCGCAGGGTACGCCGGCAGATACGCAGTATTTT. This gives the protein CASSSQGTPADTQYF.

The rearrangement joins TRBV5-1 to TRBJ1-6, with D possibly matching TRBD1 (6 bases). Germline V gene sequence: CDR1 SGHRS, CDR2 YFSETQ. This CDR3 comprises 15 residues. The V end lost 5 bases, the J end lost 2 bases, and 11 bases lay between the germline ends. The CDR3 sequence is CASRNRAAYNSPLHF. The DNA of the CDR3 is TGCGCCAGCAGAAACAGGGCAGCCTATAATTCACCCCTCCACTTT.

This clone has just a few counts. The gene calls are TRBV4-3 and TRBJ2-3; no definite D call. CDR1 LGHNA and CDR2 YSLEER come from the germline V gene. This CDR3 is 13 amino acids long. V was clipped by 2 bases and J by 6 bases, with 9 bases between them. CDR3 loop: CASSQNSVDTQYF. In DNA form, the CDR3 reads TGCGCCAGCAGCCAAAACAGTGTTGATACGCAGTATTTT.

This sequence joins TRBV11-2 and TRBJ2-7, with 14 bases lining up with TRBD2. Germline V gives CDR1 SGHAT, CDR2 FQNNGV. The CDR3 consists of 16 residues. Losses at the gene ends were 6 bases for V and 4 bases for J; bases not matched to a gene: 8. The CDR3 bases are TGTGCCAGCAGTCCTGGACTAGCGGGGGGCCGGTACGAGCAGTACTTC. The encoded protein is CASSPGLAGGRYEQYF.

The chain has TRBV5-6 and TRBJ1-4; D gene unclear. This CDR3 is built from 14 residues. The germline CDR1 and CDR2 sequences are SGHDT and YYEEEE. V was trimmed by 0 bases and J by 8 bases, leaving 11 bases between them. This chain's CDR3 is CASSLAGGPEKLFF. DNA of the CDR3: TGTGCCAGCAGCTTGGCTGGCGGCCCGGAAAAACTGTTTTTT. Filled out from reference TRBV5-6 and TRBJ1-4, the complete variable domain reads DAGVTQSPTHLIKTRGQQVTLRCSPKSGHDTVSWYQQALGQGPQFIFQYYEEEERQRGNFPDRFSGHQFPNYSSELNVNALLLGDSALYLCASSLAGGPEKLFFGSGTQLSVL.

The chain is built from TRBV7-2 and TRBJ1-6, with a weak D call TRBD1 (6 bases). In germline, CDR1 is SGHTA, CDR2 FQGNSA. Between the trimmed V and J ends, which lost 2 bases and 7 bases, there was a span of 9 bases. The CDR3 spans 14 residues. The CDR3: CASSLQGKNSPLHF. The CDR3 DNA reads TGTGCCAGCAGCTTACAGGGGAAGAATTCACCCCTCCACTTT.

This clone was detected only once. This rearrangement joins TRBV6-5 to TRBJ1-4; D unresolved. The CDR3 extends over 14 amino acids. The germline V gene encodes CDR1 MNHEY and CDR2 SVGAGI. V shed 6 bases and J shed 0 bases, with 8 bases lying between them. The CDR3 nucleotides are TGTGCCAGCAGGACATACGCAACTAATGAAAAACTGTTTTTT. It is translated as CASRTYATNEKLFF.

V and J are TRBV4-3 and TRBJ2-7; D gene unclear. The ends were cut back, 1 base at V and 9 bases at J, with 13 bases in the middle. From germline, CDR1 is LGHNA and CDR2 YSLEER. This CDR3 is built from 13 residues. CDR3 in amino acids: CASSQGVGEGQYF. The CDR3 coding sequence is TGCGCCAGCAGCCAAGGGGTCGGAGAAGGGCAGTACTTC.

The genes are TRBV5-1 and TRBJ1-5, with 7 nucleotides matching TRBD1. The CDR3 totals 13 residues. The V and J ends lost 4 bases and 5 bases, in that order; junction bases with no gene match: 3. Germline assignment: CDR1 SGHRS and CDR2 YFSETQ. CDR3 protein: CASSTQGDQPQHF. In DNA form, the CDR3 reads TGCGCCAGCAGCACCCAGGGGGATCAGCCCCAGCATTTT.

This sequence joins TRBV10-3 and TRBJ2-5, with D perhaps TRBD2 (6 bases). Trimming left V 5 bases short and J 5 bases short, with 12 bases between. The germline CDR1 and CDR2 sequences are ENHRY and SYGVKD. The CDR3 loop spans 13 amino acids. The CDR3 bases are TGTGCCATCAGTCCGGGACTTTTGGAGACCCAGTACTTC. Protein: CAISPGLLETQYF.

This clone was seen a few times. Written as DNA, the CDR3 is TGTGCCAGCAGCAGGGGCAGGGATCAGCCCCAGCATTTT. Protein: CASSRGRDQPQHF. This rearrangement joins TRBV7-8 to TRBJ1-5; a weak D match, TRBD1 (5 bases). The CDR3 is 13 amino acids. Germline V gives CDR1 SGHVS, CDR2 FQNEAQ. The ends were cut back, 5 bases at V and 5 bases at J, with 10 bases in the middle.

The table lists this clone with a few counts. CDR3 residues: CASSLAGQGSNEQFF. DNA of the CDR3: TGTGCCAGCAGCTTGGCGGGACAGGGTTCCAATGAGCAGTTCTTC. The rearrangement uses TRBV5-4 and TRBJ2-1; the match to TRBD1 covers 9 bases. There are 15 residues in the CDR3. Looked up from germline, CDR1 is SGHNT and CDR2 is YYREEE (reference sequence). V shed 0 bases and J 6 bases; nucleotides not matched to a gene: 4.

This CDR3 reads CASSLATVGETQYF. The CDR3 nucleotides read TGTGCCAGCAGCTTAGCGACAGTAGGAGAGACCCAGTACTTC. V usage is TRBV7-7 and J usage is TRBJ2-5; D might be TRBD1 (5 bases). CDR1 SSHAT and CDR2 FNYEAQ come from the germline V gene (reference sequence). Trimming removed 0 bases at V and 4 bases at J, with 9 bases between. CDR3 length: 14 amino acids.

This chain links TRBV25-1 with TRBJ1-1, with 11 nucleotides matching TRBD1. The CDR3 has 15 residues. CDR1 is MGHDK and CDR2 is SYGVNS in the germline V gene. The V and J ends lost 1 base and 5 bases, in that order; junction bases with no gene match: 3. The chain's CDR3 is CASSESDRGRTEAFF. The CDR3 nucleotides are TGTGCCAGCAGTGAATCGGACAGGGGGCGGACTGAAGCTTTCTTT.

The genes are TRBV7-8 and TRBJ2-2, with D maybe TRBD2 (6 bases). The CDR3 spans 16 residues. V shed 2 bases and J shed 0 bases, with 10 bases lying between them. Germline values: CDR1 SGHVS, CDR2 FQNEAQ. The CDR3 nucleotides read TGTGCCAGCAGCTTATTCGGCGGGGCGAACACCGGGGAGCTGTTTTTT. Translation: CASSLFGGANTGELFF.

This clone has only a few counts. As DNA, the CDR3 is TGTGCCACCAGCAGAGATCCAGGGGGCGATTCACCCCTCCACTTT. It translates to CATSRDPGGDSPLHF. V usage is TRBV15 and J usage is TRBJ1-6; 8 bases line up with TRBD1. CDR3 length: 15 residues. Per the germline V gene, CDR1 is LNHNV and CDR2 is YYDKDF (reference sequence). J lost 8 bases, V lost 0 bases, and 3 bases had no gene match.

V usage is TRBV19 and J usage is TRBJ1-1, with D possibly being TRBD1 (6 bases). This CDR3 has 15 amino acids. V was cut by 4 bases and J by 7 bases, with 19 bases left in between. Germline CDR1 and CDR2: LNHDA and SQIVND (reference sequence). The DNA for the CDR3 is TGTGCCAGTAGTAGAGGACAGTCAGCTACGAATGAAGCTTTCTTT. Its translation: CASSRGQSATNEAFF.

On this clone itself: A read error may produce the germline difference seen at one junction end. CDR3 region: CSSTPMTGKLFF. In DNA, the CDR3 is TGTTCCAGCACCCCTATGACAGGAAAACTGTTTTTT. The chain combines TRBV7-9 with TRBJ1-4; tentatively, D is TRBD1 (6 bases). Germline CDR1 reads SEHNR; CDR2 reads FQNEAQ (reference sequence). The CDR3 length is 12 residues.

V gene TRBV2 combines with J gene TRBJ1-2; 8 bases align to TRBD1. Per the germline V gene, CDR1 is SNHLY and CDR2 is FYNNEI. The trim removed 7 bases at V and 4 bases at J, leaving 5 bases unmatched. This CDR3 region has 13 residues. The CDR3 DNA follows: TGTGCCAGCACAAACAGGGGGAGCTATGGCTACACCTTC. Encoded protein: CASTNRGSYGYTF.

For the CDR3, the DNA is TGTGCCAGCAGGCAAACAGGGGGCGCAGACGGGGAGCTGTTTTTT. Its protein is CASRQTGGADGELFF. The rearrangement joins TRBV5-6 to TRBJ2-2; 9 nucleotides agree with TRBD1. CDR3 size: 15 residues. J gave up 7 bases and V 5 bases, and 9 bases lay outside the gene matches. CDR1 and CDR2 (germline): SGHDT, YYEEEE.

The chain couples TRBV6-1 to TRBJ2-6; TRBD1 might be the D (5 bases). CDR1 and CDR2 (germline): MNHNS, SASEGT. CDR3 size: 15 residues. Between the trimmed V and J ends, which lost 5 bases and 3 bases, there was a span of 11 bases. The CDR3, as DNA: TGTGCCAGCAGTTTCCAGGGTGGTGGGGCCAACGTCCTGACTTTC. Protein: CASSFQGGGANVLTF.

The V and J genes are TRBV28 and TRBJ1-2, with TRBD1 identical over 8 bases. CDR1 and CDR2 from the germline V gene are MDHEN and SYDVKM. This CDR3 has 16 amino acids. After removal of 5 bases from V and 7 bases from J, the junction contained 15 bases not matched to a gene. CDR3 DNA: TGTGCCAGCAGTCCAAGGACAGGGTTGGCGCAATTTGGCTACACCTTC. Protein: CASSPRTGLAQFGYTF.

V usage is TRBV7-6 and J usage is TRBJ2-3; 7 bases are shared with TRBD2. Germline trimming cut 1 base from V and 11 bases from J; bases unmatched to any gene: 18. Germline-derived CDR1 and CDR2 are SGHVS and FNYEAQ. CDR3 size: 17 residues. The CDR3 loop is CASSLDLIPRRGSGQYF. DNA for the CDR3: TGTGCCAGCAGCTTAGATCTAATACCTAGGCGGGGGAGCGGGCAGTATTTT.

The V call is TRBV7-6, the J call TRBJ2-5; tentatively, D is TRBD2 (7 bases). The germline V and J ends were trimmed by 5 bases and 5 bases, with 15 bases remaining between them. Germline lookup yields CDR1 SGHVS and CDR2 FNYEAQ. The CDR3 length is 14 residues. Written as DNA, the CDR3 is TGTGCCAGCAGCCTTCTCCCGGGGGGCGAGACCCAGTACTTC. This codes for CASSLLPGGETQYF.